A selection of T cell receptor beta chains follows, all from one sample in a study of blood T cell repertoires in COVID-19. Sequencing was performed with immunoSEQ multiplex PCR; in TCRdb, only in-frame clones are kept and a portion is missing. This sample has 210,000 or so clones, with roughly four fifths found just once. What was sequenced was peripheral blood. Receptors were obtained from a man aged 45-65 years who had recovered from COVID-19. Each CDR3 is given with its conserved first and last residue. The D gene is left open where the match is weak. The size of a clone is reported for some rows only, either as once, few or many, or as a class for expanded clones.

CDR3aa,CDR3nt,abundance,d_gene,j_gene,v_gene
CASGTSGYNEQFF,TGTGCCAGTGGGACTAGCGGATACAATGAGCAGTTCTTC,.,TRBD2,TRBJ2-1,TRBV19
CASSEARQGRSPLHF,TGTGCCAGCAGTGAAGCGCGACAGGGGCGCTCACCCCTCCACTTT,.,TRBD1,TRBJ1-6,TRBV6-1
CAWSVALAGAETQYF,TGTGCCTGGAGTGTAGCTCTAGCGGGAGCAGAGACCCAGTACTTC,.,TRBD2,TRBJ2-5,TRBV30
CASSLAGGIYSLSYEQYF,TGTGCCAGCAGCCTAGCGGGAGGAATATATTCATTATCCTACGAGCAGTACTTC,.,TRBD2,TRBJ2-7,TRBV3-1/TRBV3-2
CASSAYRNPNTEAFF,TGTGCCAGCAGTGCCTACAGAAACCCGAACACTGAAGCTTTCTTT,.,.,TRBJ1-1,TRBV27
CASSLDSLGYTF,TGTGCCAGCAGCCTGGACAGCCTTGGCTACACCTTC,.,.,TRBJ1-2,TRBV6-5
CASPGHTNYGYTF,TGCGCCAGCCCGGGACACACTAACTATGGCTACACCTTC,.,.,TRBJ1-2,TRBV10-1
CASSFRLEKLFF,TGTGCCAGCAGCTTCCGACTTGAAAAACTGTTTTTT,.,.,TRBJ1-4,TRBV12-3/TRBV12-4
CASSPGTSGNRQFF,TGTGCCAGTAGTCCAGGGACTAGCGGGAACCGGCAGTTCTTC,.,TRBD2,TRBJ2-1,TRBV19
CASSQEGGGTIYF,TGTGCCAGCAGCCAAGAAGGCGGGGGCACCATATATTTT,many,.,TRBJ1-3,TRBV14
CASSTVSMEEQYF,TGTGCCAGCAGCACCGTCTCCATGGAGGAGCAGTACTTC,many,.,TRBJ2-7,TRBV28
CASSLGLADYNEQFF,TGTGCCAGCAGCTTAGGACTAGCGGACTACAATGAGCAGTTCTTC,once,TRBD2,TRBJ2-1,TRBV7-9
CASSSQGSMAQHF,TGTGCCAGCAGCTCACAGGGTTCGATGGCCCAGCATTTT,once,.,TRBJ1-5,TRBV7-6
CASSDGRANLETQYF,TGTGCCAGCAGTGACGGGAGGGCGAATTTGGAGACCCAGTACTTC,few,TRBD2,TRBJ2-5,TRBV28
CASSLRIAAELANEQFF,TGTGCCAGCAGCTTACGAATAGCGGCGGAGCTGGCCAATGAGCAGTTCTTC,.,.,TRBJ2-1,TRBV7-6
CASRVAGGKADTQYF,TGTGCCAGTAGGGTAGCGGGAGGGAAAGCAGATACGCAGTATTTT,.,TRBD2,TRBJ2-3,TRBV19
CASSPGTGWVNEQFF,TGTGCCAGCAGTCCCGGGACAGGGTGGGTCAATGAGCAGTTCTTC,.,TRBD1,TRBJ2-1,TRBV6-5
CASRMGGAYGYTF,TGTGCCAGCAGAATGGGGGGGGCCTATGGCTACACCTTC,once,.,TRBJ1-2,TRBV12-3/TRBV12-4
CARNPGRGWWVEQFF,TGTGCCAGAAACCCCGGCCGGGGGTGGTGGGTTGAGCAGTTCTTC,once,.,TRBJ2-1,TRBV5-3
CASRSGLAGGEQYF,TGTGCCAGCAGGTCCGGGCTAGCGGGAGGCGAGCAGTACTTC,.,TRBD2,TRBJ2-7,TRBV5-4
CASSQDRAGETDTQYF,TGTGCCAGCAGCCAAGATCGGGCGGGAGAGACCGATACGCAGTATTTT,.,TRBD2,TRBJ2-3,TRBV4-2
CAISPGGSSYNEQFF,TGTGCCATCTCTCCCGGCGGGAGCTCCTACAATGAGCAGTTCTTC,.,TRBD2,TRBJ2-1,TRBV10-3
CASSSGTSPFF,TGTGCCAGCAGCTCAGGGACATCTCCGTTCTTC,.,.,TRBJ2-1,TRBV7-9
CSAPTADSIWDTQYF,TGCAGCGCTCCCACCGCTGATAGCATTTGGGATACGCAGTATTTT,.,.,TRBJ2-3,TRBV29-1
CASRRDRASYEQYF,TGTGCCAGCAGAAGGGACAGGGCCTCCTACGAGCAGTACTTC,.,TRBD1,TRBJ2-7,TRBV27
CASSQLAAIELFF,TGTGCCAGCAGCCAATTGGCGGCGATCGAGCTGTTTTTT,.,.,TRBJ2-2,TRBV3-1/TRBV3-2
CASSGQGLPNQPQHF,TGTGCCAGTAGTGGACAGGGGCTCCCCAATCAGCCCCAGCATTTT,.,TRBD1,TRBJ1-5,TRBV19
CASRGFSSGKRNIQYF,TGTGCCAGCAGGGGGTTTTCTAGCGGGAAAAGAAACATTCAGTACTTC,.,TRBD2,TRBJ2-4,TRBV28
CASSWGQGNTEAFF,TGTGCCAGCAGTTGGGGACAGGGGAACACTGAAGCTTTCTTT,.,TRBD1,TRBJ1-1,TRBV27
CASRKLNTEAFF,TGTGCCAGTCGCAAGCTGAACACTGAAGCTTTCTTT,few,.,TRBJ1-1,TRBV19
CASSYRDYPDTQYF,TGTGCCAGCAGTTACCGGGACTACCCAGATACGCAGTATTTT,.,TRBD2,TRBJ2-3,TRBV6-6
CASSRSRGYEQYF,TGTGCCAGCAGTCGTAGTCGGGGGTACGAGCAGTACTTC,few,.,TRBJ2-7,TRBV6-2/TRBV6-3
CASSLRQNQPQHF,TGTGCCAGCAGCTTGCGACAGAATCAGCCCCAGCATTTT,.,.,TRBJ1-5,TRBV5-5
CASSEWGGYGYTF,TGTGCCAGCAGTGAATGGGGGGGCTATGGCTACACCTTC,.,.,TRBJ1-2,TRBV6-1
CAWSPNGWANTEAFF,TGTGCCTGGAGTCCCAACGGATGGGCAAACACTGAAGCTTTCTTT,.,.,TRBJ1-1,TRBV30
CASSGTSGRREETQYF,TGTGCCAGCAGTGGGACTAGCGGGAGAAGAGAAGAGACCCAGTACTTC,few,TRBD2,TRBJ2-5,TRBV5-4
CASSEGLAGPYEQYF,TGCGCCAGCAGTGAGGGGCTAGCGGGACCCTACGAGCAGTACTTC,.,TRBD2,TRBJ2-7,TRBV10-2
CASSASGRKNYEQYF,TGTGCCAGCAGTGCTAGCGGGAGAAAGAACTACGAGCAGTACTTC,once,TRBD2,TRBJ2-7,TRBV3-1/TRBV3-2
CASKQTSPHTGELFF,TGTGCCAGCAAACAGACTAGCCCCCACACCGGGGAGCTGTTTTTT,.,TRBD2,TRBJ2-2,TRBV2
CASSPPGTVNEKLFF,TGTGCCAGCTCACCGCCCGGGACAGTTAATGAAAAACTGTTTTTT,few,TRBD1,TRBJ1-4,TRBV18
CASSMGTGTGFYEQYF,TGTGCCAGTAGTATGGGGACCGGGACAGGGTTCTACGAGCAGTACTTC,.,TRBD1,TRBJ2-7,TRBV19
CASIPRPTEAFF,TGTGCCAGCATCCCCAGGCCCACTGAAGCTTTCTTT,few,.,TRBJ1-1,TRBV6-6
CASQGGGELFF,TGTGCCAGCCAAGGGGGCGGGGAGCTGTTTTTT,.,.,TRBJ2-2,TRBV3-1/TRBV3-2
CASSRDNDRGGEQYF,TGCGCCAGCAGCCGGGATAACGACAGGGGTGGCGAGCAGTACTTC,.,TRBD1,TRBJ2-7,TRBV5-1
CASRTGNTEAFF,TGCGCCAGCAGGACAGGGAACACTGAAGCTTTCTTT,.,.,TRBJ1-1,TRBV5-1
CASSLGEAGSSYEQYF,TGTGCCAGCAGCTTAGGGGAGGCAGGGAGCTCCTACGAGCAGTACTTC,.,.,TRBJ2-7,TRBV7-6
CASSLQGAGAEAFF,TGTGCCAGCAGCTTACAGGGGGCGGGCGCTGAAGCTTTCTTT,.,TRBD1,TRBJ1-1,TRBV7-9
CASSAAGVNEQYF,TGCGCCAGCAGTGCGGCGGGAGTTAACGAGCAGTACTTC,.,TRBD2,TRBJ2-7,TRBV10-2
CASSLLGGPTSYNEQFF,TGTGCCAGCAGCTTATTGGGAGGGCCGACGTCCTACAATGAGCAGTTCTTC,.,TRBD2,TRBJ2-1,TRBV7-9
CASKGWEAGELFF,TGTGCCAGCAAAGGGTGGGAGGCCGGGGAGCTGTTTTTT,.,.,TRBJ2-2,TRBV6-5
CASHRGRYYGYTF,TGTGCCAGCCACAGGGGCCGCTACTATGGCTACACCTTC,.,TRBD1,TRBJ1-2,TRBV6-5
CASSQIIGRAEEQYF,TGCGCCAGCAGCCAAATTATCGGGAGGGCCGAAGAGCAGTACTTC,once,TRBD2,TRBJ2-7,TRBV4-3
CASSLTGVNTEAFF,TGTGCCAGCAGCCTGACAGGGGTGAACACTGAAGCTTTCTTT,many,TRBD1,TRBJ1-1,TRBV7-8
CASSFGAGALSEQYF,TGTGCCAGCAGCTTTGGAGCGGGAGCGCTTTCCGAGCAGTACTTC,.,TRBD2,TRBJ2-7,TRBV9